This TCR beta chain is drawn from a study of identical twins. TCRdb re-called the 5' RACE reads with MiXCR, one entry per CDR3 protein. The sample contains about 520,000 distinct CDR3 sequences, under 25% of which appear only once. The length of the CDR3 is 14 residues. V lost 4 bases to trimming and J lost 5 bases, with 16 bases between them. Germline CDR1 reads SGHRS; CDR2 reads YFSETQ. These same data were also listed under a study on T cells expressing NK-cell markers.

The sample comprised CD4+ T cells sorted from blood. The chain has TRBV5-1 and TRBJ2-7; D possibly corresponds to TRBD1 (5 bases). This clonotype was obtained from a woman between 18 and 30 years old in good health. In DNA, the CDR3 is TGCGCCAGCAGCCCCCGGGTGGGGCTTGACGAGCAGTACTTC. It encodes CASSPRVGLDEQYF.